Reported below is one T cell receptor beta chain. Its target is not known. At one of its ends the junction is not consistent with the germline gene, which may arise from a read error. Donors were systemically healthy Caucasian individuals from Russia aged 6 to 90 years. Each donor supplied 7.5 to 10 milliliters of peripheral blood. Extractions gave at least 6 micrograms of total RNA per sample. The data are from a study of blood T cells in healthy people across ages. Points from the study as a whole: Per million T cells, the diversity of TCR beta decreased roughly linearly as age advanced.

Primed by a sample-barcoded 5' primer and a J-beta primer mix, a second PCR proceeded for about 6 to 12 cycles. One entry per CDR3 protein results from TCRdb running MiXCR on the 5' RACE reads. The sample holds about 640,000 distinct CDR3 sequences, about 54% seen once. The CDR3 covers 16 residues. CDR1 is MGHRA and CDR2 is YSYEKL in the germline V gene. This chain joins TRBV4-1 and TRBJ1-6; the D is unclear. The specimen was blood. This clonotype originated in a man aged 60 to 69 in good health. In nucleotides, the CDR3 is TGCGCTAGCAGCCCAGTACCAGGAGCCAGGAATTCACCCCTCCACTTT. Translation gives CASSPVPGARNSPLHF.